The 17 T cell receptor beta chains in this list originate from one sample, sequenced in a study of OX40 agonist ivuxolimab in advanced cancers. Libraries were prepared by immunoSEQ multiplex PCR; TCRdb keeps only in-frame clonotypes and omits some of them. The table lists more than 65,000 clones, about 91% of them singletons. This material consisted of CD4+ or CD8+ T cells sorted from blood, taken in a trial of the OX40 agonist ivuxolimab. Source of these receptors: an adult with an advanced solid tumor such as melanoma, head and neck, liver or kidney cancer.

The rearrangement links TRBV10-3 to TRBJ1-5, with a weak D call TRBD1 (6 bases). Germline V gives CDR1 ENHRY, CDR2 SYGVKD. There are 15 residues in the CDR3. V was cut by 2 bases and J by 2 bases, with 10 bases left in between. CDR3 bases: TGTGCCATCAGTGAGACACAGGGAGGCAATCAGCCCCAGCATTTT. It yields the protein CAISETQGGNQPQHF.

The chain links TRBV27 to TRBJ2-7; maybe TRBD1 (5 bases). The CDR3 length is 15 residues. Germline values: CDR1 MNHEY, CDR2 SMNVEV (reference sequence). Trimming left V 3 bases short and J 1 base short, with 13 bases between. This CDR3 is CASSFRGLWSYEQYF. In DNA form, the CDR3 reads TGTGCCAGCAGTTTTAGGGGCCTCTGGTCCTACGAGCAGTACTTC.

The V call is TRBV15, the J call TRBJ1-5; D gene uncertain. The CDR3 length is 13 residues. From germline, CDR1 is LNHNV and CDR2 YYDKDF (reference sequence). V gave up 4 bases and J gave up 2 bases, with 6 bases separating them. CDR3: CATSIFRNQPQHF. CDR3 sequence (DNA): TGTGCCACCAGCATTTTCCGCAATCAGCCCCAGCATTTT.

This clone was counted a single time. The rearrangement uses TRBV10-1 and TRBJ1-5; 7 positions agree with TRBD1. Trimming at V came to 6 bases and at J to 7 bases, leaving 12 bases not matched to a gene. CDR1 and CDR2 (germline): WNHNN, SYGVQD (reference sequence). The CDR3 totals 15 residues. The CDR3 region has the DNA TGCGCCAGCAGCTACAGGGGCCGCGGCACACAGCCCCAGCATTTT. It specifies CASSYRGRGTQPQHF.

The V and J genes are TRBV7-8 and TRBJ2-2, with 11 positions matching TRBD2. CDR3 size: 20 residues. CDR1 SGHVS and CDR2 FQNEAQ come from the germline V gene. V was clipped by 4 bases and J by 2 bases; unmatched bases: 15. The CDR3 reads CASSSDSLAGGRINTGELFF. The CDR3, as DNA: TGTGCCAGCAGCTCAGACTCCCTAGCGGGGGGCCGGATCAACACCGGGGAGCTGTTTTTT. The full variable domain, in which reference TRBV7-8 and TRBJ2-2 provide the parts outside the CDR3, is GAGVSQSPRYKVAKRGQDVALRCDPISGHVSLFWYQQALGQGPEFLTYFQNEAQLDKSGLPSDRFFAERPEGSVSTLKIQRTQQEDSAVYLCASSSDSLAGGRINTGELFFGEGSRLTVL.

V gene TRBV21-1 combines with J gene TRBJ2-7; the table calls TRBD2, which could not be checked here. TRBV21-1 is assigned pseudogene status. This CDR3 has 12 amino acids. This CDR3 is CASSPRRSEQYF. CDR3 sequence (DNA): TGTGCCAGCAGCCCGCGTAGGAGCGAGCAGTACTTC.

The rearrangement joins TRBV10-1 to TRBJ2-7, with 10 bases that match TRBD1. The germline gives CDR1 WNHNN, CDR2 SYGVQD (reference sequence). The CDR3 is made up of 15 amino acids. V shed 2 bases and J 2 bases; nucleotides not matched to a gene: 3. The CDR3 protein is CASSERGTGAYEQYF. DNA of the CDR3: TGCGCCAGCAGTGAGAGAGGGACAGGGGCCTACGAGCAGTACTTC.

The V and J genes are TRBV19 and TRBJ2-3; no reliable D call. In germline, CDR1 is LNHDA, CDR2 SQIVND (reference sequence). Trimming shortened V by 8 bases and J by 3 bases, and 6 bases separated the two germline ends. This CDR3 region has 11 residues. The CDR3: CASGRTDTQYF. The CDR3 nucleotides read TGTGCCAGTGGTAGAACAGATACGCAGTATTTT. The complete variable domain, with remaining parts taken from reference TRBV19 and TRBJ2-3, reads DGGITQSPKYLFRKEGQNVTLSCEQNLNHDAMYWYRQDPGQGLRLIYYSQIVNDFQKGDIAEGYSVSREKKESFPLTVTSAQKNPTAFYLCASGRTDTQYFGPGTRLTVL.

The chain combines TRBV2 with TRBJ2-1, with D perhaps given as TRBD1 or TRBD2 (5 bases each). The CDR3 totals 13 residues. V lost 7 bases, J lost 7 bases, and 14 bases lay in between. Germline V gene data show CDR1 as SNHLY and CDR2 as FYNNEI. The CDR3 nucleotides read TGTGCCAGCACTCCGGGACGCACAAATGAGCAGTTCTTC. This codes for CASTPGRTNEQFF. Combining the CDR3 with reference TRBV2 and TRBJ2-1 gives the whole variable domain EPEVTQTPSHQVTQMGQEVILRCVPISNHLYFYWYRQILGQKVEFLVSFYNNEISEKSEIFDDQFSVERPDGSNFTLKIRSTKLEDSAMYFCASTPGRTNEQFFGPGTRLTVL.

The V call is TRBV9, the J call TRBJ1-1, with D perhaps matching TRBD1 (5 bases). Trimming took off 3 bases at V and 0 bases at J, with 9 bases between the two ends. CDR1 SGDLS and CDR2 YYNGEE come from the germline V gene. The CDR3 extends over 14 amino acids. The CDR3 region is CASSGQFMNTEAFF. DNA of the CDR3: TGTGCCAGCAGCGGACAGTTCATGAACACTGAAGCTTTCTTT.

J is TRBJ1-6 and V is TRBV7-8; D is perhaps TRBD1 (5 bases). CDR3 length equals 13 residues. Germline loops: CDR1 SGHVS, CDR2 FQNEAQ. The V gene lost 3 bases and the J gene lost 8 bases, with 8 bases spanning the gap. CDR3 loop: CASSFLGDSPLHF. The CDR3 nucleotides read TGTGCCAGCAGCTTCCTAGGGGATTCACCCCTCCACTTT.

The gene calls are TRBV2 and TRBJ2-7, with no clear D. This CDR3 region has 12 residues. Looked up from germline, CDR1 is SNHLY and CDR2 is FYNNEI. V was shortened by 6 bases and J by 7 bases, with 13 bases between the two germline ends. In nucleotides, the CDR3 is TGTGCCAGCAGGGAAAGGACGAAGGAGCAGTACTTC. It codes for CASRERTKEQYF. The whole variable domain, filled in from reference TRBV2 and TRBJ2-7, reads EPEVTQTPSHQVTQMGQEVILRCVPISNHLYFYWYRQILGQKVEFLVSFYNNEISEKSEIFDDQFSVERPDGSNFTLKIRSTKLEDSAMYFCASRERTKEQYFGPGTRLTVT.

The sample holds one count of this clone. J is TRBJ2-5 and V is TRBV28; TRBD1 matches 8 bases. CDR1 and CDR2 (germline): MDHEN, SYDVKM. V trimming: 4 bases; J trimming: 3 bases; junction bases outside the gene matches: 7. CDR3 size: 15 residues. The DNA of the CDR3 is TGTGCCAGCAGTTGGACAGGGTTGCGTAAAGAGACCCAGTACTTC. This encodes CASSWTGLRKETQYF.

This chain uses TRBV18 with TRBJ1-1; D remains unclear. The CDR3 length is 14 residues. V shed 4 bases and J shed 2 bases, with 11 bases lying between them. The germline V gene encodes CDR1 KGHSH and CDR2 LQKENI. In nucleotides, the CDR3 is TGTGCCAGCTCACTTACACGGGGAAACACTGAAGCTTTCTTT. Its protein is CASSLTRGNTEAFF.

The V call is TRBV7-8, the J call TRBJ2-7; D uncertain. Trimming pared 2 bases from V and 0 bases from J, leaving 20 bases between. CDR3 length: 18 amino acids. Germline V gene sequence: CDR1 SGHVS, CDR2 FQNEAQ. CDR3 nucleotides: TGTGCCAGCAGCTTAACCCCTAACTCAGACACGCACTCCTACGAGCAGTACTTC. Its translation: CASSLTPNSDTHSYEQYF.

This clone was counted once. The gene calls are TRBV7-3 and TRBJ2-7; 9 nucleotides line up with TRBD1. This CDR3 region has 14 residues. The V segment lost 9 bases and the J segment 6 bases; nucleotides outside the gene matches: 12. Germline CDR1 reads SGHTA; CDR2 reads FQGTGA. In DNA form, the CDR3 reads TGTGCCAGGTTCACAGGGGGCGACGTTGGCGAGCAGTACTTC. Encoded protein: CARFTGGDVGEQYF. The entire variable domain, with the rest obtained from reference TRBV7-3 and TRBJ2-7, is as follows: GAGVSQTPSNKVTEKGKYVELRCDPISGHTALYWYRQSLGQGPEFLIYFQGTGAADDSGLPNDRFFAVRPEGSVSTLKIQRTERGDSAVYLCARFTGGDVGEQYFGPGTRLTVT.

The V gene is TRBV19, the J gene TRBJ2-3; D gene unclear. V lost 3 bases, J lost 4 bases, and 5 bases lay in between. CDR3 length: 12 amino acids. CDR1 is LNHDA and CDR2 is SQIVND in the germline V gene (reference sequence). The CDR3 nucleotides are TGTGCCAGTAGTATCCGGGCAGATACGCAGTATTTT. It yields the protein CASSIRADTQYF. The whole variable domain, filled in from reference TRBV19 and TRBJ2-3, reads DGGITQSPKYLFRKEGQNVTLSCEQNLNHDAMYWYRQDPGQGLRLIYYSQIVNDFQKGDIAEGYSVSREKKESFPLTVTSAQKNPTAFYLCASSIRADTQYFGPGTRLTVL.